The 21 T cell receptor beta chains given below trace back to one sample, sequenced in a study of cytomegalovirus exposure and HLA in healthy donors. Both 60 Vbeta primers and 13 Jbeta primers went into the PCR. Sequencing was performed with immunoSEQ multiplex PCR; in TCRdb, only in-frame clones are kept and a portion is missing. This table has about 35,000 clones, about 79% appearing once. The material sequenced was PBMCs. All receptors derive from a woman younger than 35 in good health and CMV-seronegative.

The chain links TRBV5-1 to TRBJ1-1; D remains unclear. The CDR3 consists of 14 residues. V shed 1 base and J shed 0 bases, with 7 bases lying between them. Germline V CDR1 and CDR2: SGHRS, YFSETQ. CDR3 sequence: CASSLRALNTEAFF. In DNA form, the CDR3 reads TGCGCCAGCAGCTTGAGAGCTTTGAACACTGAAGCTTTCTTT.

The chain combines TRBV2 with TRBJ2-1, with 9 bases that match TRBD1. The CDR3 runs 16 residues. With V trimmed by 6 bases and J by 7 bases, 13 bases remained unmatched. Germline CDR1 reads SNHLY; CDR2 reads FYNNEI. The CDR3 here is CASRTPRDRAGNEQFF. For the CDR3, the DNA is TGTGCCAGCAGGACCCCGCGGGACAGGGCGGGAAATGAGCAGTTCTTC. Full variable domain (outside the CDR3, taken from reference TRBV2 and TRBJ2-1): EPEVTQTPSHQVTQMGQEVILRCVPISNHLYFYWYRQILGQKVEFLVSFYNNEISEKSEIFDDQFSVERPDGSNFTLKIRSTKLEDSAMYFCASRTPRDRAGNEQFFGPGTRLTVL.

CDR3 coding DNA: TGCAGCGTGAAAGGATCAGGGGGCAGCAGCCAAGAGACCCAGTACTTC. Its protein product is CSVKGSGGSSQETQYF. The rearrangement uses TRBV29-1 and TRBJ2-5; 8 nucleotides match TRBD1. With 6 bases clipped from V and 1 base from J, the junction kept 13 bases outside the gene matches. This CDR3 region has 16 residues. Germline CDR1 and CDR2: SQVTM and ANQGSEA.

By share, this clone counts as medium-sized. This chain connects TRBV30 to TRBJ1-2; the match to TRBD1 covers 12 bases. Germline CDR1 GTSNPN, CDR2 SVGIG (reference sequence). This CDR3 region has 15 residues. J lost 5 bases, V lost 3 bases, and 7 bases had no gene match. Here the CDR3 DNA reads TGTGCCTGGAGGAGGGACAGGGGGCGTGAGTATGGCTACACCTTC. The encoded protein is CAWRRDRGREYGYTF.

The chain recombines TRBV19 with TRBJ2-1; 9 positions agree with TRBD1. Germline loops: CDR1 LNHDA, CDR2 SQIVND (reference sequence). The CDR3 length is 15 residues. V trimming: 7 bases; J trimming: 6 bases; junction bases outside the gene matches: 10. CDR3 in DNA: TGTGCCAGTATCGCGGCCGGGACAGGGTTCAATGAGCAGTTCTTC. Protein sequence: CASIAAGTGFNEQFF. Full variable domain (remainder filled in from reference TRBV19 and TRBJ2-1): DGGITQSPKYLFRKEGQNVTLSCEQNLNHDAMYWYRQDPGQGLRLIYYSQIVNDFQKGDIAEGYSVSREKKESFPLTVTSAQKNPTAFYLCASIAAGTGFNEQFFGPGTRLTVL.

The chain has TRBV7-9 and TRBJ1-3, with D uncertain. Per the germline V gene, CDR1 is SEHNR and CDR2 is FQNEAQ (reference sequence). This CDR3 is built from 16 residues. The V end lost 2 bases, the J end lost 0 bases, and 11 bases lay between the germline ends. CDR3 in amino acids: CASSLSESGSGNTIYF. CDR3 sequence (DNA): TGTGCCAGCAGCTTAAGTGAGTCGGGCTCTGGAAACACCATATATTTT.

The chain employs TRBV19 and TRBJ1-1; D not resolved. Germline V gene lookup returns CDR1 LNHDA and CDR2 SQIVND (reference sequence). The CDR3 loop spans 14 amino acids. With 5 bases removed from V and 3 bases from J, the gap between germline ends came to 13 bases. The CDR3 loop reads CASSPGIRHTEAFF. The CDR3 region has the DNA TGTGCCAGTAGTCCGGGAATTCGGCACACTGAAGCTTTCTTT.

The chain employs TRBV6-5 and TRBJ1-6; D gene unclear. This CDR3 region has 15 residues. Germline V CDR1 and CDR2: MNHEY, SVGAGI. The V end lost 2 bases, the J end lost 0 bases, and 5 bases lay between the germline ends. CDR3 in DNA: TGTGCCAGCAGTTACGGGAGCTCCTATAATTCACCCCTCCACTTT. As protein: CASSYGSSYNSPLHF.

The rearrangement uses TRBV7-2 and TRBJ2-5; perhaps TRBD2 as D (5 bases). V lost 5 bases and J lost 4, with 11 bases in between. CDR3 length: 13 amino acids. Germline CDR1 reads SGHTA; CDR2 reads FQGNSA. The CDR3 spells CASSPPSGETQYF. The CDR3 DNA reads as TGTGCCAGCAGCCCCCCGAGCGGAGAGACCCAGTACTTC.

This clone was seen only once. The V and J genes are TRBV7-2 and TRBJ2-1, with 9 bases identical to TRBD2. After removal of 5 bases from V and 0 bases from J, the junction contained 8 bases not matched to a gene. The germline CDR1 and CDR2 sequences are SGHTA and FQGNSA. This CDR3 contains 17 residues. The CDR3 reads CASSPGASGDSYNEQFF. As DNA, the CDR3 is TGTGCCAGCAGCCCTGGGGCTAGCGGGGACTCCTACAATGAGCAGTTCTTC.

The chain couples TRBV28 to TRBJ2-5, with 8 bases lining up with TRBD1. Judging by the DNA end, TRBJ2-7 fits better; the J call may be wrong. Germline V gene lookup returns CDR1 MDHEN and CDR2 SYDVKM. The CDR3 sequence is 15 residues long. The CDR3: CASSFLTGVNDEQYF. The CDR3 DNA follows: TGTGCCAGCAGTTTCCTGACAGGGGTCAACGACGAGCAGTACTTC.

The chain has TRBV19 and TRBJ1-5; D may be TRBD1 (5 bases). CDR1 and CDR2 (germline): LNHDA, SQIVND (reference sequence). Trimming stripped 2 bases from V and 7 bases from J, with 15 bases between. This CDR3 spans 15 amino acids. This chain's CDR3 is CASSILQGTSQPQHF. The DNA of the CDR3 is TGTGCCAGTAGTATACTTCAGGGTACAAGCCAGCCCCAGCATTTT. The variable domain in full, completed from reference TRBV19 and TRBJ1-5, reads DGGITQSPKYLFRKEGQNVTLSCEQNLNHDAMYWYRQDPGQGLRLIYYSQIVNDFQKGDIAEGYSVSREKKESFPLTVTSAQKNPTAFYLCASSILQGTSQPQHFGDGTRLSIL.

The chain couples TRBV7-6 to TRBJ1-5; 10 bases are shared with TRBD1. Looked up from germline, CDR1 is SGHVS and CDR2 is FNYEAQ. The CDR3 is 15 amino acids. Losses at the gene ends were 4 bases for V and 3 bases for J; bases not matched to a gene: 3. CDR3: CASSSGTGANQPQHF. The CDR3 DNA sequence: TGTGCCAGCAGCTCCGGGACAGGGGCCAATCAGCCCCAGCATTTT.

V is TRBV6-5 and J is TRBJ2-3, with 14 bases lining up with TRBD2. Unmatched junction bases numbered 1, after V lost 0 bases and J lost 5 bases. The CDR3 consists of 16 residues. Per germline, CDR1 MNHEY and CDR2 SVGAGI. CDR3 region: CASSYSTSGGEDTQYF. The CDR3 region has the DNA TGTGCCAGCAGTTACTCGACTAGCGGGGGGGAAGATACGCAGTATTTT.

The rearrangement uses TRBV6-5 and TRBJ1-1; 8 bases are a match to TRBD1. This CDR3 is 13 amino acids long. Germline V CDR1 and CDR2: MNHEY, SVGAGI. Trimming took 3 bases from V and 7 from J; bases not matched to a gene: 4. This chain's CDR3 is CASSYFGQGEAFF. CDR3 sequence (DNA): TGTGCCAGCAGTTATTTCGGACAGGGTGAAGCTTTCTTT.

This clone was recorded only once. This chain links TRBV7-9 with TRBJ2-7; 8 nucleotides align to TRBD2. CDR1 and CDR2 (germline): SEHNR, FQNEAQ (reference sequence). The junction had 13 bases not matched to a gene; V was cut back by 8 bases and J by 7 bases. This CDR3 spans 14 amino acids. CDR3 nucleotide sequence: TGTGCCAGCGCGTCGGGACTAGGGGTGGATGAGCAGTACTTC. Translating it yields CASASGLGVDEQYF.

V is TRBV7-2 and J is TRBJ1-2; D is perhaps TRBD1 (5 bases). This CDR3 is built from 14 residues. Per germline, CDR1 SGHTA and CDR2 FQGNSA. V was cut by 1 base and J by 5 bases, with 11 bases left in between. CDR3 coding DNA: TGTGCCAGCAGCTTAGAGCAGGGAGGTTATGGCTACACCTTC. As protein: CASSLEQGGYGYTF.

The rearrangement joins TRBV28 to TRBJ1-4; D is perhaps TRBD1 (6 bases). The CDR3 covers 15 residues. Germline loops: CDR1 MDHEN, CDR2 SYDVKM. V lost 3 bases, J lost 7 bases, and 15 bases lay in between. CDR3 amino acids: CASSLQKTGGEKLFF. The CDR3 DNA follows: TGTGCCAGCAGTTTGCAAAAGACAGGTGGTGAAAAACTGTTTTTT.

Concerning this clone: Sequence at one end of the junction differs from germline and may be a read error. This chain links TRBV7-9 with TRBJ1-1; D is undetermined. This CDR3 region has 12 residues. The germline V gene has CDR1 SEHNR and CDR2 FQNEAQ (reference sequence). The DNA of the CDR3 is TGTTCCAGCAGCTTAGGTATCTCTGAAGCTTTCTTT. It specifies CSSSLGISEAFF.

V is TRBV7-9 and J is TRBJ2-5, with D possibly being TRBD1 (5 bases). The J call may not be correct, given that the DNA end is closer to TRBJ2-7. This CDR3 region has 14 residues. CDR1 is SEHNR and CDR2 is FQNEAQ in the germline V gene (reference sequence). CDR3 amino acids: CASSLLQDTYEQYF. The CDR3, as DNA: TGTGCCAGCAGCTTACTACAGGATACCTACGAGCAGTACTTC.

The chain recombines TRBV6-5 with TRBJ2-3; 9 nucleotides align to TRBD2. The CDR3 contains 16 residues. Germline V gene lookup returns CDR1 MNHEY and CDR2 SVGAGI. V trimming: 0 bases; J trimming: 5 bases; junction bases outside the gene matches: 6. CDR3 nucleotide sequence: TGTGCCAGCAGTTACTCGGCTAGCGGGGCGGGAGATACGCAGTATTTT. Translated: CASSYSASGAGDTQYF.